This section outlines one T cell receptor (beta chain) sequence together with its context. V dropped 1 base and J dropped 2 bases, with 12 bases sitting between them. CDR1 MGHRA and CDR2 YSYEKL come from the germline V gene. The CDR3 extends over 15 amino acids. The repertoire was sequenced with immunoSEQ multiplex PCR; TCRdb's copy has only in-frame clones and lacks some. The table shows about 1 million clones, with around 76% occurring only once. The source of the sample is a study of shared clonotypes between healthy human individuals. Sequencing input: memory CD4+ T cells sorted from blood. As to subset: CD45RA-negative fraction. The rearrangement links TRBV4-1 to TRBJ2-7; weak D call: TRBD1 (6 bases). The TCR sequence derives from a young man in good health. The CDR3 here is CASSQVAGAAYEQYF. The CDR3 DNA is TGCGCCAGCAGCCAAGTCGCAGGGGCGGCCTACGAGCAGTACTTC.